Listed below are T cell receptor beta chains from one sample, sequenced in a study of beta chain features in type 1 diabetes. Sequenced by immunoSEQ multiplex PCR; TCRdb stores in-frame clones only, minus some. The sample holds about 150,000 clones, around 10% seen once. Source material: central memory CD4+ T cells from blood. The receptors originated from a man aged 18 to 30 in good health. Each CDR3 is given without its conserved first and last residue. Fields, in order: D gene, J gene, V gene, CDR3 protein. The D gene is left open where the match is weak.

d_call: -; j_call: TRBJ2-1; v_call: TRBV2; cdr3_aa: ASSEYRLEQF
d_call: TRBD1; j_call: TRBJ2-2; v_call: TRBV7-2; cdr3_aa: ASTKGAGGELF
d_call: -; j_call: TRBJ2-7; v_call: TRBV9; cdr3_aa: ASSPYQVSYEQY
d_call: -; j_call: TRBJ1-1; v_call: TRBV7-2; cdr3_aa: ASSLSQGRGF
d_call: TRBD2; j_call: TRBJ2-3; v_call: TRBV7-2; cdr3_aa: ASRASGLSTDTQY
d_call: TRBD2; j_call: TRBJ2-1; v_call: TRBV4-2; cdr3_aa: ASSQPASGVRNEQF
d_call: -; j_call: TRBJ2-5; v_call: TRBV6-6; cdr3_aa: ASSYGGLGKETQY
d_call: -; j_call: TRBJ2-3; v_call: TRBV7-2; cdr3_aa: ASSWDGFTDTQY
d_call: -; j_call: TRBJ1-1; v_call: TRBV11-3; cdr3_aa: ASSRRDTEAF
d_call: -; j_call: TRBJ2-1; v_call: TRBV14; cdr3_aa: ASSQVGAQPYNEQF
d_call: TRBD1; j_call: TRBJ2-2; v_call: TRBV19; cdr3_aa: ATGTGSNTGELF
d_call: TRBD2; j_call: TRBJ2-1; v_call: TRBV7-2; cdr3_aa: ASSLAGLAKYNEQF